These T cell receptor beta chains were read from a single sample in a study of blood T cells in healthy people across ages. Each CDR3 protein gets one entry after TCRdb re-called the 5' RACE reads with MiXCR. The repertoire includes around 800,000 distinct CDR3 sequences, about 47% of them detected once, and about a sixth sits in the top ten. Material for sequencing was blood. These receptors all stem from a man of 80 years or more in good health. Each CDR3 is given with its conserved first and last residue. Size tells how often a clone was seen (once, few, many) or the class of an expanded clone, and some rows leave it out.

>-|TRBV7-2|14|TRBJ2-5
CASSLQASNNEQYF
>few|TRBV12-3/TRBV12-4|13|TRBJ2-7
CASRVDSNYEQYF
>many|TRBV29-1|13|TRBJ2-5
CSVTGTGGETQYF
>-|TRBV2|15|TRBJ2-1
CASSADGVQYNEQFF
>few|TRBV10-3|15|TRBJ2-5
CAISESGTIGETQYF
>-|TRBV6-6|16|TRBJ2-1
CASRLAGRALYNEQFF
>many|TRBV9|15|TRBJ2-1
CASSVEKGGWNEQFF
>few|TRBV5-1|13|TRBJ2-1
CASSSVAGYEQFF
>-|TRBV29-1|14|TRBJ2-7
CSVGTGGASLEQYF
>-|TRBV20-1|17|TRBJ1-4
CSARNRDRNIPYEKLFF
>many|TRBV6-2/TRBV6-3|14|-
CASSRQGSYNEQYF
>-|TRBV6-5|16|TRBJ1-1
CASSLRTGAIRAEAFF
>-|TRBV15|16|TRBJ2-7
CATSRAAGRYSYEQYF
>many|TRBV5-1|14|TRBJ1-4
CASSLEHSNEKLFF
>-|TRBV20-1|14|TRBJ1-4
CSADRGQGGNGLFF
>-|TRBV9|16|TRBJ2-3
CASSRSATSGTDTQYF
>-|TRBV7-3|13|TRBJ1-2
CASSLTGVGGYTF
>few|TRBV28|17|TRBJ2-1
CASSSRLAGGSYNEQFF
>once|TRBV7-2|15|TRBJ2-5
CASSLYQGEGETQYF
>-|TRBV28|14|TRBJ2-3
CASNYDHSEWAQYF
>-|TRBV3-1|15|TRBJ1-4
CASSNWGATNEKLFF
>-|TRBV7-2|15|TRBJ1-3
CASSLNQGFGNTIYF
>-|TRBV18|13|TRBJ2-1
CASSPPGLAEQFF
>once|TRBV20-1|13|TRBJ2-5
CSASDSSMGEQYF
>-|TRBV12-3/TRBV12-4|14|TRBJ2-1
CASRGQLDNNEQFF
>-|TRBV9|16|TRBJ2-1
CASSVEGMSSYNEQFF
>-|TRBV15|16|TRBJ1-2
CATSTEQGALNYGYTF
>-|TRBV2|16|TRBJ2-6
CASSVTRGSGANVLTF
>few|TRBV2|14|TRBJ2-7
CASSGHPPPDEQYF
>-|TRBV4-3|15|TRBJ1-1
CAGSQYYQGALNPFF
>few|TRBV29-1|14|TRBJ2-2
CSGTSGNPTGELFF
>many|TRBV10-3|14|TRBJ1-2
CAISEGRGNYGYTF
>few|TRBV12-3/TRBV12-4|14|-
CASSLNRASKEQYF
>-|TRBV7-2|16|TRBJ2-1
CASSFPLAGGINEQFF
>-|TRBV19|13|TRBJ2-1
CATQTGWYNEQFF
>few|TRBV3-1|17|TRBJ2-2
CASSQEAASGNTGELFF
>many|TRBV2|14|TRBJ2-1
CASSVRSAYNEQFF
>-|TRBV5-1|15|TRBJ2-7
CASSLGVRRDYEQYF
>many|TRBV7-2|15|TRBJ2-5
CASSLVGRGQETQYF
>-|TRBV20-1|13|TRBJ2-3
CSARGAVRDTQYF
>-|TRBV5-1|15|TRBJ2-3
CASRQGAMITDTQYF
>-|TRBV6-6|15|TRBJ2-1
CASSPLAQTYNEQFF
>-|TRBV5-1|17|TRBJ2-1
CASSLTGQASSYNEQFF